This T cell receptor beta chain was profiled in a study of CD8+CD57+ T cells in acquired aplastic anemia. The overall study: Sorted cells (CD4+ and CD8+) yielded DNA amounts that averaged approximately 3.2 ug. Healthy donors averaged around 10 million reads for CD4+ cells. Study results and caveats: In common between the patients and the controls were twenty-nine CD8+ CDR3 sequences.

In germline, CDR1 is SGDLS, CDR2 YYNGEE. Trimming left V 0 bases short and J 5 bases short, with 17 bases between. The CDR3 sequence is 16 residues long. The study profiled TCR beta VDJ and CDR3 using genomic DNA as template. One entry per CDR3 protein results from TCRdb running MiXCR on the reads. The table records 350,000 to 450,000 distinct CDR3 sequences, around 72% of them present only once. Worth noting for this clonotype: The target antigen is unknown.

Material: sorted CD4+, CD8+, or CD8+CD57+ T cells (not recorded which) from PBMCs. The chain recombines TRBV9 with TRBJ2-5; D not certain. The receptor's source is a human donor in good health, serving as a control. CDR3 residues: CASSVGSMGLLETQYF. The CDR3 DNA sequence: TGTGCCAGCAGCGTAGGTAGCATGGGGTTATTGGAGACCCAGTACTTC.